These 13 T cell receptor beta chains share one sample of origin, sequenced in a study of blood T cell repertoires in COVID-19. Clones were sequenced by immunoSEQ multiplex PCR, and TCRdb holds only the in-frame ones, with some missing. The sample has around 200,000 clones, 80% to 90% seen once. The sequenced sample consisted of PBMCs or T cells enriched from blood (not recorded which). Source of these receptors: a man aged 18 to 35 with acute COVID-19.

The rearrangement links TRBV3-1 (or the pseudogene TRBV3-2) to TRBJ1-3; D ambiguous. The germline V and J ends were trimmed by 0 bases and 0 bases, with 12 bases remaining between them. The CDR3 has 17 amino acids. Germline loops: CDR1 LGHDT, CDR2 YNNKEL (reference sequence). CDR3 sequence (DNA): TGTGCCAGCAGCCAAGACTTCGCGGGAGACTCTGGAAACACCATATATTTT. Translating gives CASSQDFAGDSGNTIYF.

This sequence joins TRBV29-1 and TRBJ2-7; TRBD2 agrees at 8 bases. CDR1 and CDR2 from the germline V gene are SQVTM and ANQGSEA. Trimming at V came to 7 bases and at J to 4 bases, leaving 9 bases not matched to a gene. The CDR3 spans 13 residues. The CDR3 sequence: CSGTSGSRYEQYF. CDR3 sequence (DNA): TGCAGCGGTACAAGCGGGAGTAGGTACGAGCAGTACTTC.

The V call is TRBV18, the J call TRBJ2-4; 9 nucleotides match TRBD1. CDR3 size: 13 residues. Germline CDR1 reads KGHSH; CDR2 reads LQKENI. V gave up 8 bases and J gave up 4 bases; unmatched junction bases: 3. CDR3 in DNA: TGTGCCAGCCGGGGACAGGGAAAAAACATTCAGTACTTC. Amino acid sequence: CASRGQGKNIQYF.

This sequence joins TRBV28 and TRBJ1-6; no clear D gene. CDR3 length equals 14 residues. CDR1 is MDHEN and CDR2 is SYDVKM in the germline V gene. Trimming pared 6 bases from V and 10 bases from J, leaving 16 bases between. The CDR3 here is CASSPTGDWSPLHF. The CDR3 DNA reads TGTGCCAGCAGCCCGACCGGGGATTGGTCACCCCTCCACTTT.

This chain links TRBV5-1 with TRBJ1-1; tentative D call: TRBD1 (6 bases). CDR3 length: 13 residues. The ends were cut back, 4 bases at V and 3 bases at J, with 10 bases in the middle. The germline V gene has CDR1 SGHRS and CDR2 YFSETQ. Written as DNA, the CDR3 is TGCGCCAGCAGCCCAGGGGATTACACTGAAGCTTTCTTT. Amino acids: CASSPGDYTEAFF.

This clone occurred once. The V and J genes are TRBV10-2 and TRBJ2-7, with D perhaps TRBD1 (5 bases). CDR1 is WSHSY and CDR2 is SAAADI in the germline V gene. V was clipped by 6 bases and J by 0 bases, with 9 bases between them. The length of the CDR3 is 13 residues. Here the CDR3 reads CASRATASYEQYF. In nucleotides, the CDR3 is TGCGCCAGCAGGGCGACAGCCTCCTACGAGCAGTACTTC.

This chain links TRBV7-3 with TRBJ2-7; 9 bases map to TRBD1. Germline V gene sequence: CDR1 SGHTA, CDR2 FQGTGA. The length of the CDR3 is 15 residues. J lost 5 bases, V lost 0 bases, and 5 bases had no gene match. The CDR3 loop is CASSLTGTGMDEQYF. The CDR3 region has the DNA TGTGCCAGCAGCTTAACGGGGACAGGGATGGACGAGCAGTACTTC.

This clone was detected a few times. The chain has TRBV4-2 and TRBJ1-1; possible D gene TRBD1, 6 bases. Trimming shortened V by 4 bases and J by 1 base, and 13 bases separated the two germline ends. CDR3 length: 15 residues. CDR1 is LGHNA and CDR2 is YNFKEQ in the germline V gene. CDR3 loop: CASSLFSQGNTEAFF. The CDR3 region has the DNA TGTGCCAGCAGCCTCTTCTCACAGGGGAACACTGAAGCTTTCTTT.

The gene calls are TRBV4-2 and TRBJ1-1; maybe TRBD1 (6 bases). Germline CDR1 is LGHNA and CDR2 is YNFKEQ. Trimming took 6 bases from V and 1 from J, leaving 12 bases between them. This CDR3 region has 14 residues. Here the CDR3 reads CASSVTGPNTEAFF. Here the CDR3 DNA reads TGTGCCAGCAGTGTGACAGGCCCGAACACTGAAGCTTTCTTT.

The CDR3 sequence: CASSYGRGNHQPQHF. DNA for the CDR3: TGTGCCAGCAGCTACGGACGGGGAAATCATCAGCCCCAGCATTTT. The chain couples TRBV11-2 to TRBJ1-5; D not resolved. The CDR3 length is 15 residues. Trimming stripped 4 bases from V and 5 bases from J, with 15 bases between. Per the germline V gene, CDR1 is SGHAT and CDR2 is FQNNGV.

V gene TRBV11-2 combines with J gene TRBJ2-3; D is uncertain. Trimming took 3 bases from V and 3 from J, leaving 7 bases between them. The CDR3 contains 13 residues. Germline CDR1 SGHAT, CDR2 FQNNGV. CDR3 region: CASSFRVTDTQYF. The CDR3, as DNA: TGTGCCAGCAGCTTTCGGGTGACAGATACGCAGTATTTT. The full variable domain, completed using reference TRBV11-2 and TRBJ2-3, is EAGVAQSPRYKIIEKRQSVAFWCNPISGHATLYWYQQILGQGPKLLIQFQNNGVVDDSQLPKDRFSAERLKGVDSTLKIQPAKLEDSAVYLCASSFRVTDTQYFGPGTRLTVL.

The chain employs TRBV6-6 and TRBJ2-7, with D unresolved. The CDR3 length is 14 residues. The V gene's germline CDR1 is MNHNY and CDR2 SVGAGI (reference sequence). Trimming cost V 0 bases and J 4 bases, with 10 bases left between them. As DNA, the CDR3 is TGTGCCAGCAGTTACTCGCCTAGTAGTTACGAGCAGTACTTC. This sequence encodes CASSYSPSSYEQYF.

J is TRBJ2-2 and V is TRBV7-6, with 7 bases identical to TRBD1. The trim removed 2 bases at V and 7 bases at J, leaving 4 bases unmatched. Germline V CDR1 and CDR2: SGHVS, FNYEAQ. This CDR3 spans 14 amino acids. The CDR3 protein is CASSLSGGNGELFF. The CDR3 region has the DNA TGTGCCAGCAGCTTATCAGGGGGTAACGGGGAGCTGTTTTTT.